These 31 T cell receptor beta chains share one sample of origin, sequenced in a study of T cell clusters in autoimmune cytopenias (dated by TCRdb to about 2019). The sequencer was an Illumina MiSeq. TRB rearrangements were amplified by multiplex PCR using a touch-down protocol with TRB-A and TRB-B primer pools mixed in one tube. Following reprocessing of the reads by TCRdb, the data hold one row per CDR3 protein sequence and no DNA is available. The sample table records several thousand distinct CDR3 sequences. Approximately 4% of the sample goes to the ten largest clones. Each sample's TRB amplification started from roughly 260 ng of peripheral blood genomic DNA, which corresponds to approximately 37,500 genome equivalents. These data were also filed under a second study, of T cell repertoires in aging, cancer and after chemotherapy.

Sequencing was performed on peripheral blood. The receptor set was obtained from a human donor in good health.

By frequency, this clonotype is medium-sized. The CDR3 is CASSPGTYNEQFF. The V gene is TRBV18, the J gene TRBJ2-1. The CDR3 consists of 13 residues. Germline-derived CDR1 and CDR2 are KGHSH and LQKENI.

The chain employs TRBV4-2 and TRBJ2-3; lacking DNA, the TRBD2 call made by TCRdb goes unchecked. Germline CDR1 LGHNA, CDR2 YNFKEQ. The CDR3 has 15 amino acids. The CDR3 is CASSRKREEIDTQYF.

V is TRBV5-1 and J is TRBJ2-3. The length of the CDR3 is 15 residues. Germline V gene sequence: CDR1 SGHRS, CDR2 YFSETQ. The CDR3 protein is CASSANYRSTDTQYF.

The V and J genes are TRBV27 and TRBJ1-6; the TRBD1 assignment by TCRdb is unverifiable without DNA. The CDR3 consists of 14 residues. CDR1 and CDR2 from the germline V gene are MNHEY and SMNVEV (reference sequence). The CDR3 spells CASSFRGYNSPLHF.

This clonotype ranks as medium-sized in terms of frequency. The chain uses TRBV12-3 or TRBV12-4 and TRBJ2-7; TCRdb reports TRBD2, a call that lacks DNA to check it against. The CDR3 is 12 residues long. CDR3 sequence reads: CASSLRENEQYF.

The chain is built from TRBV7-2 and TRBJ1-2. The CDR3 is made up of 13 amino acids. Germline V gene lookup returns CDR1 SGHTA and CDR2 FQGNSA. CDR3 residues: CASSPRGSYGYTF.

Considering frequency, this clonotype is medium-sized (0.01 to 0.1%). The rearrangement links TRBV13 to TRBJ2-1; TCRdb's D call of TRBD2 is untestable without DNA. Germline V gene lookup returns CDR1 PRHDT and CDR2 FYEKMQ (reference sequence). The CDR3 covers 18 residues. Here the CDR3 reads CASSLSGTSGGRGGEQFF.

This rearrangement joins TRBV7-4 to TRBJ1-2; no DNA is available, so the TRBD1 call from TCRdb remains unchecked. CDR1 is SGHVT, CDR2 SQSDAQ, per germline. The length of the CDR3 is 15 residues. The chain's CDR3 is CASSLASGGNYGYTF.

By frequency, this clonotype is medium-sized. The chain is built from TRBV6-5 and TRBJ2-5. The CDR3 extends over 13 amino acids. Germline-derived CDR1 and CDR2 are MNHEY and SVGAGI. The CDR3 sequence is CASAVTVQETQYF.

V usage is TRBV24-1 and J usage is TRBJ2-7; checking the TCRdb D call of TRBD1 is not possible without DNA. The CDR3 spans 13 residues. CDR1 is KGHDR and CDR2 is SFDVKD in the germline V gene. The CDR3 spells CATSDPPGDEQYF.

This clonotype shows up as medium-sized by frequency. The V gene is TRBV12-3 or TRBV12-4, the J gene TRBJ2-1; the TRBD1 assignment by TCRdb is unverifiable without DNA. The CDR3 spans 15 residues. This chain's CDR3 is CASSFPNAAPNEQFF.

The chain combines TRBV5-1 with TRBJ1-5; TCRdb names TRBD1, which stays unverified in the absence of DNA. The CDR3 sequence is 14 residues long. Germline values: CDR1 SGHRS, CDR2 YFSETQ. The CDR3 sequence is CASSPDRGHQPQHF. Together with reference TRBV5-1 and TRBJ1-5, the CDR3 gives the full variable domain: KAGVTQTPRYLIKTRGQQVTLSCSPISGHRSVSWYQQTPGQGLQFLFEYFSETQRNKGNFPGRFSGRQFSNSRSEMNVSTLELGDSALYLCASSPDRGHQPQHFGDGTRLSIL.

The chain has TRBV27 and TRBJ2-5; TCRdb designates TRBD1, a call that cannot be tested without DNA. The germline V gene encodes CDR1 MNHEY and CDR2 SMNVEV (reference sequence). The CDR3 sequence is 14 residues long. CDR3 sequence reads: CASSRDRPQETQYF.

Considering frequency, this clonotype is medium-sized (0.01 to 0.1%). The genes are TRBV7-2 and TRBJ2-5; the D call of TRBD2 rests on TCRdb alone, since no DNA is present to check it. Germline V gene lookup returns CDR1 SGHTA and CDR2 FQGNSA. There are 13 residues in the CDR3. The CDR3: CASSLAGGETQYF.

This clonotype is medium-sized by frequency. The CDR3 sequence: CASSLGGAGIEQFF. The chain employs TRBV7-2 and TRBJ2-1; TCRdb gives TRBD1 as the D gene, but with no DNA this cannot be confirmed. The germline CDR1 and CDR2 sequences are SGHTA and FQGNSA. CDR3 size: 14 residues.

Its frequency marks this clonotype as medium-sized. This rearrangement joins TRBV19 to TRBJ2-6; the TCRdb D gene call, TRBD2, has no DNA to confirm it. Per the germline V gene, CDR1 is LNHDA and CDR2 is SQIVND (reference sequence). This CDR3 region has 19 residues. The CDR3 is CASRTSSGTLSSGANVLTF.

Judged by frequency, this clonotype is medium-sized. The chain combines TRBV12-3 or TRBV12-4 with TRBJ2-2. The CDR3 covers 15 residues. This chain's CDR3 is CASSFSGPNTGELFF.

This clonotype is called medium-sized based on its frequency. V usage is TRBV5-6 and J usage is TRBJ2-3; TCRdb indicates TRBD2, and absent DNA this call remains unverified. The V gene's germline CDR1 is SGHDT and CDR2 YYEEEE. The CDR3 covers 15 residues. The CDR3 sequence is CASSRTPGTTDTQYF.

The V call is TRBV7-6, the J call TRBJ2-7; without DNA, the TCRdb call of TRBD1 cannot be checked. Germline lookup yields CDR1 SGHVS and CDR2 FNYEAQ. CDR3 length: 13 amino acids. CDR3 sequence reads: CASSGRQGYEQYF.

This chain links TRBV30 with TRBJ2-7; without DNA, the TCRdb call of TRBD1 cannot be checked. The CDR3 extends over 18 amino acids. Germline lookup yields CDR1 GTSNPN and CDR2 SVGIG (reference sequence). CDR3 sequence: CAWSVGGRGWWAGDEQYF.

In terms of frequency, this clonotype is medium-sized. CDR3 loop: CASSIGGGHEQYF. The rearrangement joins TRBV19 to TRBJ2-7; TCRdb returns TRBD1, unconfirmable since there is no DNA. Looked up from germline, CDR1 is LNHDA and CDR2 is SQIVND (reference sequence). This CDR3 comprises 13 residues. The full variable domain, rest sourced from reference TRBV19 and TRBJ2-7, is DGGITQSPKYLFRKEGQNVTLSCEQNLNHDAMYWYRQDPGQGLRLIYYSQIVNDFQKGDIAEGYSVSREKKESFPLTVTSAQKNPTAFYLCASSIGGGHEQYFGPGTRLTVT.

This clonotype counts as medium-sized by frequency. V and J are TRBV5-4 and TRBJ2-5; without DNA, the TCRdb call of TRBD2 cannot be checked. CDR1 and CDR2 (germline): SGHNT, YYREEE (reference sequence). The length of the CDR3 is 15 residues. The chain's CDR3 is CASSLEGGNGATQYF.

This clonotype is deemed medium-sized by its frequency. The chain has TRBV7-9 and TRBJ1-2. CDR1 and CDR2 (germline): SEHNR, FQNEAQ (reference sequence). The CDR3 contains 15 residues. The CDR3 protein is CASSYAGGVKDGYTF.

This clonotype is identified as medium-sized (0.01 to 0.1%) from frequency. This chain joins TRBV15 and TRBJ2-5; the TCRdb D gene call, TRBD2, has no DNA to confirm it. Germline V gene lookup returns CDR1 LNHNV and CDR2 YYDKDF (reference sequence). The CDR3 totals 14 residues. The CDR3 reads CATSSERAAETQYF.

The rearrangement links TRBV18 to TRBJ1-1. The CDR3 loop spans 14 amino acids. Looked up from germline, CDR1 is KGHSH and CDR2 is LQKENI. This chain's CDR3 is CASSVKETNTEAFF.

This chain uses TRBV19 with TRBJ2-7. The length of the CDR3 is 14 residues. Germline CDR1 is LNHDA and CDR2 is SQIVND (reference sequence). CDR3 in amino acids: CASSVQKSSYEQYF.

The CDR3 spells CASRRRLTDTQYF. This chain uses TRBV5-1 with TRBJ2-3; TCRdb indicates TRBD2, and absent DNA this call remains unverified. Germline V lookup: CDR1 SGHRS, CDR2 YFSETQ. The CDR3 consists of 13 residues.

Judged by frequency, this clonotype is medium-sized. The V gene is TRBV7-6, the J gene TRBJ2-5. The CDR3 loop spans 12 amino acids. Per the germline V gene, CDR1 is SGHVS and CDR2 is FNYEAQ. CDR3 sequence reads: CASSSYQETQYF.

The genes are TRBV28 and TRBJ2-5; TCRdb designates TRBD1, a call that cannot be tested without DNA. Germline assignment: CDR1 MDHEN and CDR2 SYDVKM. CDR3 length: 17 amino acids. CDR3 sequence reads: CASSLWGDRGKRETQYF.

The chain carries TRBV6-6 and TRBJ2-7; with no DNA, the TCRdb D assignment of TRBD1 cannot be verified. Germline-derived CDR1 and CDR2 are MNHNY and SVGAGI (reference sequence). The CDR3 totals 16 residues. The CDR3 is CASSYSRTGNSYEQYF.

Measured by frequency, this clonotype is medium-sized. This chain uses TRBV7-2 with TRBJ2-3. The germline gives CDR1 SGHTA, CDR2 FQGNSA. CDR3 length equals 15 residues. CDR3: CASSSSGIPTDTQYF.